This T cell receptor (beta chain) was sequenced during a study of blood T cell repertoires in COVID-19. Study details: Samples representing acute and convalescent COVID-19 were sourced from the United States, Italy and Spain.

Patients at the Seattle site were enrolled during active infection and followed longitudinally. TCRdb's table, derived via immunoSEQ multiplex PCR, lists solely in-frame clones and lacks some. The sample lists 300,000 to 400,000 clones, 70% to 90% occurring once. The CDR3 is made up of 14 amino acids. Germline V gene data show CDR1 as KGHSH and CDR2 as LQKENI. After removal of 3 bases from V and 4 bases from J, the junction contained 3 bases not matched to a gene. The chain joins TRBV18 to TRBJ1-1; 9 nucleotides line up with TRBD1. Sequencing was performed on peripheral blood. The TCR was taken from a woman in her thirties with COVID-19, enrolled during active disease. CDR3 sequence: CASSPETGGTEAFF. The CDR3 DNA sequence: TGTGCCAGCTCACCCGAGACAGGGGGCACTGAAGCTTTCTTT.